Below, one T cell receptor beta chain is given with its context. What it binds is not known. V gave up 1 base and J gave up 7 bases, with 11 bases separating them. The V gene's germline CDR1 is SEHNR and CDR2 FQNEAQ (reference sequence). The CDR3 runs to 15 residues. This sample is part of a study of siplizumab effects on memory and regulatory T cells. Study-level findings and limits: Controls had about 29% Treg-derived mappable alloreactive CD4+ clones on average, versus approximately 73% with siplizumab. Researchers could not give a naive or memory phenotype to roughly 80-96% of proliferating CD4+ or CD8+ clones. The diversity of naive T cells seemed greater than that of memory cells, and their alloresponse contribution seemed major.

The assay covered around 9.1 x 10^4 TCR templates per sample. Here immunoSEQ multiplex PCR was the method, and the copy in TCRdb shows in-frame clones only, minus some. The sample shows about 120,000 clones, about 94% of them seen only once. The chain is built from TRBV7-9 and TRBJ1-6; no clear D gene. The specimen was non-Treg CD4+ T cells sorted from blood. The sequence was collected from a human donor in good health. In DNA, the CDR3 is TGTGCCAGCAGCTTAGGCGTCGGCAAAAATTCACCCCTCCACTTT. Translated: CASSLGVGKNSPLHF.